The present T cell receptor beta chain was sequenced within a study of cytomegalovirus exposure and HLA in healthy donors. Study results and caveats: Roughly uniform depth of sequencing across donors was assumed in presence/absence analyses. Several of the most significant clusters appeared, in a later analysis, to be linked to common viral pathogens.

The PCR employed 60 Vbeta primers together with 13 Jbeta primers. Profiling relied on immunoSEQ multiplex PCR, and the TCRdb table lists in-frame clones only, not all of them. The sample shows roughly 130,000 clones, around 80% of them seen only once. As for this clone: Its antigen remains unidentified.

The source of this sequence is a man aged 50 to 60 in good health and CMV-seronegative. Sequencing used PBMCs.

This CDR3 reads CASSQARAETQYF. CDR3 DNA sequence: TGCGCCAGCAGCCAAGCCAGGGCGGAGACCCAGTACTTC. The chain uses TRBV4-3 and TRBJ2-5; tentative D call: TRBD1 (5 bases). Per germline, CDR1 LGHNA and CDR2 YSLEER. CDR3 length equals 13 residues. Trimming pared 1 base from V and 5 bases from J, leaving 8 bases between.